This TCR beta chain was observed in a study of T-cell reconstitution after alpha-beta-depleted transplantation in children. The CDR3 runs 15 residues. From germline, CDR1 is MGHDK and CDR2 SYGVNS. The V and J ends lost 2 bases and 6 bases respectively, with 13 bases between them. Unique molecular identifiers were incorporated during preparation of the TCRbeta library. One entry per CDR3 protein, called by TCRdb with MiXCR from the PCR reads. Of roughly 400,000 distinct CDR3 sequences listed, roughly 21% are singletons. This chain links TRBV25-1 with TRBJ2-2, with D possibly being TRBD2 (5 bases). The receptor was isolated from a human donor who donated a stem cell graft to a child with acute myeloid leukemia. Sample: PBMCs from the stem cell graft donor, taken from the stem cell graft. The DNA for the CDR3 is TGTGCCAGCAGTGAACTATTAGGGAGCTCCGGGGAGCTGTTTTTT. It encodes CASSELLGSSGELFF.